These T cell receptor beta chains were read from a single sample in a study of T cells in Graves' hyperthyroidism and ophthalmopathy. One entry per CDR3 protein, called by TCRdb with MiXCR from the multiplex PCR reads. This repertoire shows 250,000 to 350,000 distinct CDR3 sequences, 16% found once; its top ten account for around a third. Sequences were obtained from blood. These receptors were obtained from a man younger than 40 with Graves' hyperthyroidism. The CDR3 runs from the conserved cysteine through the conserved F or W. The D gene is left open where the match is weak. Expanded clones are given a class, and other clones once, few, many or no size at all.

TGTGCCAGCAGTTTAAATCAGGGCGGGATCACTGAAGCTTTCTTT,CASSLNQGGITEAFF,-,TRBJ1-1,TRBV12-3/TRBV12-4,-
TGCAGTGCTAGAAAAGGGGGGGAGACCCAGTACTTC,CSARKGGETQYF,-,TRBJ2-5,TRBV20-1,-
TGCAGTGCTCTAGAATACGAGCAGTACTTC,CSALEYEQYF,few,TRBJ2-7,TRBV20-1,-
TGTGCCAGCAGTGACTCGAACCCCGGAGGGCCGGACACCGGGGAGCTGTTTTTT,CASSDSNPGGPDTGELFF,many,TRBJ2-2,TRBV6-4,-
TGTGCCGGATCCTACTCCGATGAGCAGTTCTTC,CAGSYSDEQFF,many,TRBJ2-1,TRBV2,-
TGTGCCAGCAGTTCGACCGGTAATCAGCCCCAGCATTTT,CASSSTGNQPQHF,many,TRBJ1-5,TRBV12-3/TRBV12-4,-
TGCAGTGCTTCCCTTGGGCATACGCAGTATTTT,CSASLGHTQYF,many,TRBJ2-3,TRBV20-1,-
TGTGCCAGCAGCTTAGATCTAGCCTCGGGCTCCTACAATGAGCAGTTCTTC,CASSLDLASGSYNEQFF,many,TRBJ2-1,TRBV11-2,-
TGCAGTGCCCTCCACGGGAGGGGCACAGATACGCAGTATTTT,CSALHGRGTDTQYF,-,TRBJ2-3,TRBV20-1,TRBD2
TGTGCCAGCAGCTTCGCCCTTTTTAAGGAAACCGGGGAGCTGTTTTTT,CASSFALFKETGELFF,few,TRBJ2-2,TRBV7-9,-
TGTGCCAGCAGCGCGGGGGGCACCTTTGAAAAACTGTTTTTT,CASSAGGTFEKLFF,many,TRBJ1-4,TRBV2,-